This T cell receptor beta chain was profiled in a study of blood T cell repertoires in COVID-19 (TCRdb year 2020). About the study as a whole: Collaborator samples came from the United States, Italy and Spain and covered acute and convalescent phases of COVID-19. Where available, HLA class I and class II types were obtained from metadata supplied by the sample provider rather than from assay-based typing. The dataset comprised deeply sampled blood TCRbeta repertoires from subjects exposed to, actively infected with, or recovered from COVID-19. The repertoires were released in a freely available public database meant as a resource for research on the immune response to SARS-CoV-2. The sample metadata nearly always contained a de-identified subject ID, COVID-19 status, age in years and sex. Samples came from the ongoing ImmuneRACE study (first 160 participants) plus 1,254 subjects from 6 global collaborators. The material from the prospective study consisted of cDNA or gDNA derived from T cells, B-cell-depleted T cells, or PBMCs. Overall results and qualifications from the work: How much clinical and demographic metadata was included differed by source and by participant, and the metadata was provided uncurated.

Points on this clone: Its antigen has not been determined. Base-call qualities are not available, and no considerably larger clone is one nucleotide away.

For CDR1 and CDR2, the germline V gene lists SGHTA and FQGNSA. V loses 4 bases of germline sequence and J loses 3 bases, and the interval between the two ends is 9 bases. The CDR3 spans 13 residues, from the cysteine through the phenylalanine. Only the CDR3 DNA stays, 39 bases, in frame from base 1. The collaborating institutions used their own protocols to collect whole blood in K2EDTA tubes. For TCRbeta analysis, collaborators shipped samples in one of three forms: frozen whole blood, isolated PBMCs, or DNA extracted from either of those sample types. The immunoSEQ Assay, a bias-controlled multiplex PCR, was used to amplify TCRbeta CDR3 regions from genomic DNA. Regarding the original processing steps: The number of nucleated cells in each sample was estimated by amplification of reference gene primers within the assay. To quantify the absolute abundance of each unique TCRbeta CDR3 rearrangement, sequence reads were collapsed and filtered. For each sample, productive Simpson clonality was calculated by taking the square root of Simpson's diversity index across productive rearrangements. TCRdb limited this immuneACCESS table to in-frame rearrangements with V and J called. A share of clones is missing; checked studies link under half to unresolved V genes, and the rest is unexplained. The V and J calls and the clone size are those of that table, but D and trimming were determined from the DNA. This sample holds about 200,000 clones; around 85% were observed only once. The ten largest clones add up to 2% to 2.5% of the sample.

The TCR originated in a woman aged 45-60 years with acute or convalescent COVID-19. Sequenced: peripheral blood. The V gene is TRBV7-2 and the J gene is TRBJ1-2; D gene: possibly TRBD1, on 6 matching bases. CDR3 loop: CASSYGQHYGYTF. The sequenced DNA: TGTGCCAGCAGCTACGGACAGCACTATGGCTACACCTTC. The CDR3, completed at both ends by the reference TRBV7-2 and TRBJ1-2 genes, gives the full variable domain GAGVSQSPSNKVTEKGKDVELRCDPISGHTALYWYRQSLGQGLEFLIYFQGNSAPDKSGLPSDRFSAERTGGSVSTLTIQRTQQEDSAVYLCASSYGQHYGYTFGSGTRLTVV.